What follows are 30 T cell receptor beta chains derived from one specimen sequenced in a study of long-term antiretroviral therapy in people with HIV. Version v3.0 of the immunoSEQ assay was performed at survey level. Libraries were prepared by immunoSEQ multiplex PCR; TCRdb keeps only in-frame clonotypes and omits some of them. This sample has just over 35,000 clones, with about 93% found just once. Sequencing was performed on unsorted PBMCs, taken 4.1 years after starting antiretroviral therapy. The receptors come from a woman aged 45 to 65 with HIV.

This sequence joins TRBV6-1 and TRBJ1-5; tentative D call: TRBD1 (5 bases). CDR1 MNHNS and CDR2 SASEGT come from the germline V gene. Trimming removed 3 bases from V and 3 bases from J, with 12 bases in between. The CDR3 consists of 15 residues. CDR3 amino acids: CASSEGREVNQPQHF. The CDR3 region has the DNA TGTGCCAGCAGTGAGGGCAGGGAGGTCAATCAGCCCCAGCATTTT.

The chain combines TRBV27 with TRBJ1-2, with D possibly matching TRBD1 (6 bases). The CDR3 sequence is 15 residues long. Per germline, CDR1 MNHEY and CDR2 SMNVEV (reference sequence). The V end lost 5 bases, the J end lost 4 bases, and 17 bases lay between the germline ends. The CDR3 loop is CASSPTRGVGYGYTF. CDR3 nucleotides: TGTGCCAGCAGTCCAACCAGGGGCGTTGGCTATGGCTACACCTTC.

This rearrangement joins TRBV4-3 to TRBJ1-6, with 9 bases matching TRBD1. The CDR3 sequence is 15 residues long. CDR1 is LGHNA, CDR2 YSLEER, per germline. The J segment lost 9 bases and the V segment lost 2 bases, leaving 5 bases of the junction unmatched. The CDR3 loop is CASSQIQGAGSPLHF. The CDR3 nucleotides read TGCGCCAGCAGCCAAATACAGGGGGCGGGTTCACCCCTCCACTTT.

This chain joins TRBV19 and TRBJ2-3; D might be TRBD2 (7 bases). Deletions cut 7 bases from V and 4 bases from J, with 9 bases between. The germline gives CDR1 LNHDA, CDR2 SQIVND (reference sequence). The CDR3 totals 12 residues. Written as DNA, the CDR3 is TGTGCCAGTATGGGGGGGCCAGATACGCAGTATTTT. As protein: CASMGGPDTQYF.

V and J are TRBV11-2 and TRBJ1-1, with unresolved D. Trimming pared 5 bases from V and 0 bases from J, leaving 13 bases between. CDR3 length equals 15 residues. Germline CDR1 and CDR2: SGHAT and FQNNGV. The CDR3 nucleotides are TGTGCCAGCAGCCCTAGGGCAGTTCTGAACACTGAAGCTTTCTTT. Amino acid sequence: CASSPRAVLNTEAFF.

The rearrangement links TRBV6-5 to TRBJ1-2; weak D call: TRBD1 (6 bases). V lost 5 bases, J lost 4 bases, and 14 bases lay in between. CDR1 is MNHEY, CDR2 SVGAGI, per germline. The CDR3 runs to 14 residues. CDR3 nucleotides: TGTGCCAGCAGTATTCAGGGGAGTGGCTATGGCTACACCTTC. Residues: CASSIQGSGYGYTF.

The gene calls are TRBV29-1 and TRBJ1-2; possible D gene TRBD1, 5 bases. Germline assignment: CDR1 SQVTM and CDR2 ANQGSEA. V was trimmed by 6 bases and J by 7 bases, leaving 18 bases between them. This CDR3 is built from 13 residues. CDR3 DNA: TGCAGCGTAGAAAGTACCAGGGTCGGTGGCTACACCTTC. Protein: CSVESTRVGGYTF.

The CDR3 sequence is CASSITADTGELFF. The CDR3 DNA follows: TGTGCCAGTAGTATTACAGCAGACACCGGGGAGCTGTTTTTT. This chain uses TRBV19 with TRBJ2-2, with D uncertain. The V and J ends lost 3 bases and 3 bases respectively, with 8 bases between them. This CDR3 spans 14 amino acids. Germline loops: CDR1 LNHDA, CDR2 SQIVND (reference sequence).

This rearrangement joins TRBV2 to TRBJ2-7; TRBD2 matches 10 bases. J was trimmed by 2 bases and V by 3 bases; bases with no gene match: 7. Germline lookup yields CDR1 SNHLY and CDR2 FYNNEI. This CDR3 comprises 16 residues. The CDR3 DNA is TGTGCCAGCAGTGAGATGGCTAGCGGGGGTCCCTACGAGCAGTACTTC. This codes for CASSEMASGGPYEQYF.

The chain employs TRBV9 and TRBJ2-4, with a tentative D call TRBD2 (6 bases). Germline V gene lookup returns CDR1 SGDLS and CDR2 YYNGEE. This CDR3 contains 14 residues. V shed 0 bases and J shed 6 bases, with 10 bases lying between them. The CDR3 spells CASSVVGSGNIQYF. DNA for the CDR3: TGTGCCAGCAGCGTAGTGGGTAGCGGAAACATTCAGTACTTC. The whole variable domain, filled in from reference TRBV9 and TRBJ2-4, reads DSGVTQTPKHLITATGQRVTLRCSPRSGDLSVYWYQQSLDQGLQFLIQYYNGEERAKGNILERFSAQQFPDLHSELNLSSLELGDSALYFCASSVVGSGNIQYFGAGTRLSVL.

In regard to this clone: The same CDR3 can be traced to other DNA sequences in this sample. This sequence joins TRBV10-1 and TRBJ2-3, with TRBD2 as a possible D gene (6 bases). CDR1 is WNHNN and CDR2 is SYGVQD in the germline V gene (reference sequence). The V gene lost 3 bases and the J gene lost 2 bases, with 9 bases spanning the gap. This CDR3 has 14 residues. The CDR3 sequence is CASSEGGDTDTQYF. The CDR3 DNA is TGCGCCAGCAGTGAAGGCGGGGACACAGATACGCAGTATTTT.

The CDR3 nucleotides read TGTGCCAGCAGCACACAATATCGGTACGACGAGCAGTACTTC. It yields the protein CASSTQYRYDEQYF. V is TRBV25-1 and J is TRBJ2-7, with D uncertain. Germline CDR1 MGHDK, CDR2 SYGVNS. CDR3 length: 14 amino acids. Trimming cost V 6 bases and J 5 bases, with 17 bases left between them.

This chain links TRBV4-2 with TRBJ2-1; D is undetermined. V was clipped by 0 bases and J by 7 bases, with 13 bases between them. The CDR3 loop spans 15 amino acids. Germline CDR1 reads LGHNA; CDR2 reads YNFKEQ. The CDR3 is CASSQDTKETNEQFF. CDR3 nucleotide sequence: TGTGCCAGCAGCCAAGATACTAAAGAGACAAATGAGCAGTTCTTC.

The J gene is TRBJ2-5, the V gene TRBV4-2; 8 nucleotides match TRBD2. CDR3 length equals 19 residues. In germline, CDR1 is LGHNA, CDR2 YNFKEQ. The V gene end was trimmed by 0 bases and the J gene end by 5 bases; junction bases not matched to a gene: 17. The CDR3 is CASSQEAQISGGQRETQYF. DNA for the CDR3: TGTGCCAGCAGCCAAGAGGCCCAAATCTCGGGGGGGCAGAGGGAGACCCAGTACTTC.

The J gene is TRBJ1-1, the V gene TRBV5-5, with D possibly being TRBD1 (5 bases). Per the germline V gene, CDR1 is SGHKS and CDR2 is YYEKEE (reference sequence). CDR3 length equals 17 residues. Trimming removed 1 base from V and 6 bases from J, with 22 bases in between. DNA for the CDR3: TGTGCCAGCAGCTTGCACCCCTCAGGGTCCCGGACGCCTGAAGCTTTCTTT. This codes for CASSLHPSGSRTPEAFF.

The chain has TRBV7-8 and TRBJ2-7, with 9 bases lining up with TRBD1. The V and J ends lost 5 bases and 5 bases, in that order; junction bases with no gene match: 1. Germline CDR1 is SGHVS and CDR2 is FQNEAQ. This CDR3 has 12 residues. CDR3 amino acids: CASSRDRDEQYF. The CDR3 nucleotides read TGTGCCAGCAGCAGGGACAGGGACGAGCAGTACTTC.

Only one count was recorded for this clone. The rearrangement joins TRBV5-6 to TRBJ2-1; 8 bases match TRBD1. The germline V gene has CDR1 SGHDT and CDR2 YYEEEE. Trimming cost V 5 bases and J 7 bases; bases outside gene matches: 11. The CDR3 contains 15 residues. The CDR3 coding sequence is TGTGCCAGCAGATTTGACAGGGGACTGGCGAATGAGCAGTTCTTC. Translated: CASRFDRGLANEQFF. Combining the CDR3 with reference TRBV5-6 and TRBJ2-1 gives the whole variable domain DAGVTQSPTHLIKTRGQQVTLRCSPKSGHDTVSWYQQALGQGPQFIFQYYEEEERQRGNFPDRFSGHQFPNYSSELNVNALLLGDSALYLCASRFDRGLANEQFFGPGTRLTVL.

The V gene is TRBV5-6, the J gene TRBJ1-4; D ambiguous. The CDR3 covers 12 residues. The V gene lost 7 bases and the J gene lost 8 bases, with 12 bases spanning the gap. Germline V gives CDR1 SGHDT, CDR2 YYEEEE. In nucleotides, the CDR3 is TGTGCCAGCCAATTCCCAGTAGAAAAACTGTTTTTT. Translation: CASQFPVEKLFF.

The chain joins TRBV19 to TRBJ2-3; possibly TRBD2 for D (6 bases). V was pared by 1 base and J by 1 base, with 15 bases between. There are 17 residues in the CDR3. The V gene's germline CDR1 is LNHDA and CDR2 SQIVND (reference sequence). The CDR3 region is CASSIVFGGIGTDTQYF. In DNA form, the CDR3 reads TGTGCCAGTAGTATAGTATTCGGGGGAATCGGCACAGATACGCAGTATTTT. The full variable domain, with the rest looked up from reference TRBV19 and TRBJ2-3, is DGGITQSPKYLFRKEGQNVTLSCEQNLNHDAMYWYRQDPGQGLRLIYYSQIVNDFQKGDIAEGYSVSREKKESFPLTVTSAQKNPTAFYLCASSIVFGGIGTDTQYFGPGTRLTVL.

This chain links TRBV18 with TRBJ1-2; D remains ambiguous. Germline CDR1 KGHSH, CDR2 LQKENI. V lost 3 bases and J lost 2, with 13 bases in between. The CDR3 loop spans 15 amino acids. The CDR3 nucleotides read TGTGCCAGCTCACCTACGGTCCCCCCGAACTATGGCTACACCTTC. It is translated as CASSPTVPPNYGYTF.

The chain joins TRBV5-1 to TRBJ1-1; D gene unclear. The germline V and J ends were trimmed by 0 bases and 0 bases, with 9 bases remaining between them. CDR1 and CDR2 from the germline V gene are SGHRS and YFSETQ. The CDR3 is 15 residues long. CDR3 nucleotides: TGCGCCAGCAGCTTGGGGGTTCGCGTGAACACTGAAGCTTTCTTT. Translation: CASSLGVRVNTEAFF.

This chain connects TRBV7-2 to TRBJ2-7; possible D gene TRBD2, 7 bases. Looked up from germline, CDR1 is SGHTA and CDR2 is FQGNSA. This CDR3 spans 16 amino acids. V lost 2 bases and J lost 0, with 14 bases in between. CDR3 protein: CASSLSGGRISYEQYF. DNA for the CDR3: TGTGCCAGCAGCTTATCCGGGGGGCGGATCTCCTACGAGCAGTACTTC. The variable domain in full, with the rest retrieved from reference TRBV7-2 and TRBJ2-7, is GAGVSQSPSNKVTEKGKDVELRCDPISGHTALYWYRQSLGQGLEFLIYFQGNSAPDKSGLPSDRFSAERTGGSVSTLTIQRTQQEDSAVYLCASSLSGGRISYEQYFGPGTRLTVT.

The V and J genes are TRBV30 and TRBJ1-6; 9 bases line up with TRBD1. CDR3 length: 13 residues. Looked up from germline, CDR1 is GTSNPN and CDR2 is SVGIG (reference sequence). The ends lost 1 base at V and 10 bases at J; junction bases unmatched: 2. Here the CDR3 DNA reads TGTGCCTGGAGTGGACAGGGGGGATCACCCCTCCACTTT. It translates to CAWSGQGGSPLHF.

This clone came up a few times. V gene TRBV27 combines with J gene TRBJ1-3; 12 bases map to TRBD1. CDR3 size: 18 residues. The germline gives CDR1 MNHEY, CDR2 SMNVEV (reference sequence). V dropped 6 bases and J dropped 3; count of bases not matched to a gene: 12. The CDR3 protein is CASRPRGQGALVGNTIYF. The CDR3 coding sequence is TGTGCCAGCAGGCCAAGGGGACAGGGGGCGCTGGTTGGAAACACCATATATTTT.

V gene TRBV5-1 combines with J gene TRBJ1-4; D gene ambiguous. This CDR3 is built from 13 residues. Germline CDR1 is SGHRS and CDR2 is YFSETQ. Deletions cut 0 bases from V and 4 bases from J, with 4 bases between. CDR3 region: CASSLEVNEKLFF. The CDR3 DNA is TGCGCCAGCAGCTTGGAGGTTAATGAAAAACTGTTTTTT. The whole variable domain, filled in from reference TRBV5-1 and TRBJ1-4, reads KAGVTQTPRYLIKTRGQQVTLSCSPISGHRSVSWYQQTPGQGLQFLFEYFSETQRNKGNFPGRFSGRQFSNSRSEMNVSTLELGDSALYLCASSLEVNEKLFFGSGTQLSVL.

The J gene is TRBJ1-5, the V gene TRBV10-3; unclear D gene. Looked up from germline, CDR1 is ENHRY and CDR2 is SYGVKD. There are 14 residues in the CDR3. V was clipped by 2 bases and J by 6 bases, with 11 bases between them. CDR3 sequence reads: CAISEGEGSQPQHF. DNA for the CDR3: TGTGCCATCAGTGAGGGAGAGGGAAGTCAGCCCCAGCATTTT.

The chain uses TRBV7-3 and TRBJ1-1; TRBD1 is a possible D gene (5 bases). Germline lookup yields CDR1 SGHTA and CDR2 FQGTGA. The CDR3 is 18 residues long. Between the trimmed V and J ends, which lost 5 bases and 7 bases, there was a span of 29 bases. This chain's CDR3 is CASSLHPGPNVLMDEAFF. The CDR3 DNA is TGTGCCAGCAGCCTTCATCCGGGACCCAACGTATTAATGGATGAAGCTTTCTTT. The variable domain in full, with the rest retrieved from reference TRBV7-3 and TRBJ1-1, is GAGVSQTPSNKVTEKGKYVELRCDPISGHTALYWYRQSLGQGPEFLIYFQGTGAADDSGLPNDRFFAVRPEGSVSTLKIQRTERGDSAVYLCASSLHPGPNVLMDEAFFGQGTRLTVV.

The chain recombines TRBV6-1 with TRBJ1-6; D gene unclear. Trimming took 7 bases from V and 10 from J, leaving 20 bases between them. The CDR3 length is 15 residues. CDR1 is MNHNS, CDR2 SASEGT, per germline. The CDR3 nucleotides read TGTGCCAGCAATGTAGCGGAGAGGGTAGAGTCACCCCTCCACTTT. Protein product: CASNVAERVESPLHF.

CDR3 sequence (DNA): TGTGCCAGCAGCCCCGGTGCATCGAGCTCCTACAATGAGCAGTTCTTC. Amino acids: CASSPGASSSYNEQFF. V is TRBV11-1 and J is TRBJ2-1; D gene uncertain. This CDR3 spans 16 amino acids. The germline V and J ends were trimmed by 5 bases and 0 bases, with 14 bases remaining between them. Germline V gene sequence: CDR1 SGHAT, CDR2 FQDESV (reference sequence).

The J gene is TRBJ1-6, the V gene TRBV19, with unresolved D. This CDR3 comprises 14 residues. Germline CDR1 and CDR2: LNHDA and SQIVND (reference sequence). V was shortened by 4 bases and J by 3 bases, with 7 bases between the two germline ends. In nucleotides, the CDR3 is TGTGCCAGTAGTAGCCGGGACTATAATTCACCCCTCCACTTT. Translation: CASSSRDYNSPLHF.